The 28 T cell receptor beta chains below were found in one sample sequenced in a study of T cell repertoires and leukemia-associated antigens. Which antigens these TCRs recognize remains unknown. TCRdb fed the 5' RACE reads into MiXCR, producing one record per CDR3 protein. The table lists about 11,000 distinct CDR3 sequences, around 40% of them singletons. The sequenced sample was CD3+ T cells sorted from blood and cultured. These receptors originate from a female donor in good health.

The chain has TRBV20-1 and TRBJ2-1; D is perhaps TRBD2 (6 bases). V shed 6 bases and J shed 3 bases, with 15 bases lying between them. Germline V gene lookup returns CDR1 DFQATT and CDR2 SNEGSKA (reference sequence). The CDR3 totals 14 residues. CDR3 protein: CSALGGVNYNEQFF. The CDR3 region has the DNA TGCAGTGCCCTGGGGGGAGTAAACTACAATGAGCAGTTCTTC.

Points on this clonotype: Given a much more abundant clone one base away, this may be a read error. V usage is TRBV5-1 and J usage is TRBJ2-3, with D perhaps TRBD2 (6 bases). CDR1 SGHRS and CDR2 YFSETQ come from the germline V gene. The CDR3 loop spans 15 amino acids. Trimming shortened V by 7 bases and J by 2 bases, and 17 bases separated the two germline ends. The CDR3 DNA is TGCGCCAGCGCTCCCGGCGGGGAAATCACAGATACGCAGTATTTT. It codes for CASAPGGEITDTQYF. The whole variable domain, filled in from reference TRBV5-1 and TRBJ2-3, reads KAGVTQTPRYLIKTRGQQVTLSCSPISGHRSVSWYQQTPGQGLQFLFEYFSETQRNKGNFPGRFSGRQFSNSRSEMNVSTLELGDSALYLCASAPGGEITDTQYFGPGTRLTVL.

This clonotype was observed a handful of times. This chain joins TRBV12-5 and TRBJ2-1, with 11 nucleotides matching TRBD2. Germline CDR1 and CDR2: LGHNT and FRNRAP. The V segment lost 0 bases and the J segment 3 bases; nucleotides outside the gene matches: 7. This CDR3 is 18 amino acids long. CDR3 coding DNA: TGTGCTAGTGGTTTGGTACCCCTCGGGACTAGCGGCTACAATGAGCAGTTCTTC. It codes for CASGLVPLGTSGYNEQFF. Complete variable domain (other parts from reference TRBV12-5 and TRBJ2-1): DARVTQTPRHKVTEMGQEVTMRCQPILGHNTVFWYRQTMMQGLELLAYFRNRAPLDDSGMPKDRFSAEMPDATLATLKIQPSEPRDSAVYFCASGLVPLGTSGYNEQFFGPGTRLTVL.

Turning to this clonotype: This CDR3 fails to terminate in the conserved phenylalanine or tryptophan, so it likely reflects a read error. The chain employs TRBV20-1 and TRBJ2-7, with TRBD2 identical over 11 bases. The junction had 11 bases not matched to a gene; V was cut back by 5 bases and J by 5 bases. This CDR3 region has 15 residues. The V gene's germline CDR1 is DFQATT and CDR2 SNEGSKA (reference sequence). Here the CDR3 reads CSAESLAGGDNEQYS. DNA of the CDR3: TGCAGTGCTGAATCCCTAGCGGGAGGTGACAACGAGCAGTACTCC.

The chain joins TRBV18 to TRBJ2-3; 12 bases line up with TRBD1. J was trimmed by 3 bases and V by 3 bases; bases with no gene match: 16. The CDR3 runs to 20 residues. The germline V gene encodes CDR1 KGHSH and CDR2 LQKENI. CDR3 bases: TGTGCCAGCTCACCGAGGGCCCGGGACAGGGGGCTGCTATTGACAGATACGCAGTATTTT. This translates into CASSPRARDRGLLLTDTQYF.

A few counts support this clonotype. V is TRBV4-1 and J is TRBJ1-2; D might be TRBD1 (5 bases). Germline loops: CDR1 MGHRA, CDR2 YSYEKL. Trimming took 0 bases from V and 5 from J, leaving 13 bases between them. The CDR3 length is 15 residues. CDR3 DNA: TGCGCCAGCAGCCAAGATCAGGTCAGGGTTTATGGCTACACCTTC. Amino acid sequence: CASSQDQVRVYGYTF.

V and J are TRBV27 and TRBJ2-3; TRBD1 aligns across 10 bases. CDR1 MNHEY and CDR2 SMNVEV come from the germline V gene (reference sequence). This CDR3 spans 17 amino acids. The J segment lost 5 bases and the V segment lost 0 bases, leaving 8 bases of the junction unmatched. The CDR3 DNA reads TGTGCCAGCAGTTTATCCACAGACAGGGGGCGAAGAGATACGCAGTATTTT. As protein: CASSLSTDRGRRDTQYF.

This clonotype was seen many times. The gene calls are TRBV7-8 and TRBJ2-7, with TRBD2 identical over 8 bases. CDR1 is SGHVS and CDR2 is FQNEAQ in the germline V gene. Trimming cost V 2 bases and J 3 bases; bases outside gene matches: 6. The CDR3 runs to 15 residues. The CDR3 protein is CASSLYGRADYEQYF. The CDR3 DNA reads TGTGCCAGCAGCTTATACGGGAGGGCCGACTACGAGCAGTACTTC.

The chain joins TRBV27 to TRBJ2-7, with D uncertain. The germline V gene encodes CDR1 MNHEY and CDR2 SMNVEV (reference sequence). This CDR3 spans 13 amino acids. V was cut by 5 bases and J by 1 base, with 9 bases left in between. The CDR3 reads CASSPPGSYEQYF. The CDR3 bases are TGTGCCAGCAGTCCCCCGGGTTCCTACGAGCAGTACTTC.

Worth noting for this clonotype: Lacking the conserved final phenylalanine or tryptophan, this CDR3 likely reflects a read error. This chain joins TRBV5-1 and TRBJ2-2; 9 bases are a match to TRBD1. This CDR3 comprises 15 residues. Germline V lookup: CDR1 SGHRS, CDR2 YFSETQ. V was pared by 4 bases and J by 5 bases, with 6 bases of the junction left unmatched. For the CDR3, the DNA is TGCGCCAGCAGCCCCGGGACAGGGATTACCGGGGAGCTGTTTTCT. Translating it yields CASSPGTGITGELFS.

This clonotype was seen once. V and J are TRBV6-6 and TRBJ1-2; D ambiguous. CDR1 MNHNY and CDR2 SVGAGI come from the germline V gene (reference sequence). V was pared by 2 bases and J by 1 base, with 8 bases between. This CDR3 comprises 14 residues. CDR3 residues: CASSYQTGNYGYTF. CDR3 in DNA: TGTGCCAGCAGTTACCAAACGGGTAACTATGGCTACACCTTC.

The chain links TRBV12-3 or TRBV12-4 to TRBJ2-7, with 13 bases lining up with TRBD2. J lost 4 bases, V lost 6 bases, and 9 bases had no gene match. The CDR3 consists of 16 residues. The CDR3 spells CASSPRLAGGTYEQYF. DNA for the CDR3: TGTGCCAGCAGCCCTCGACTAGCGGGAGGAACGTACGAGCAGTACTTC.

The V call is TRBV3-1, the J call TRBJ2-7; 9 bases map to TRBD2. The V gene's germline CDR1 is LGHDT and CDR2 YNNKEL (reference sequence). The CDR3 runs 15 residues. V was pared by 2 bases and J by 3 bases, with 5 bases of the junction left unmatched. This chain's CDR3 is CASSQRPREGYEQYF. Written as DNA, the CDR3 is TGTGCCAGCAGCCAACGCCCGCGGGAGGGCTACGAGCAGTACTTC.

The table lists this clonotype with many counts. This chain links TRBV5-1 with TRBJ2-1, with 9 bases aligning to TRBD1. V shed 4 bases, J shed 6 bases, and the junction held 5 bases outside the gene matches. This CDR3 has 14 amino acids. Germline-derived CDR1 and CDR2 are SGHRS and YFSETQ. CDR3 nucleotides: TGCGCCAGCAGCATACAGACAGGGGGCAATGAGCAGTTCTTC. It is translated as CASSIQTGGNEQFF.

This clonotype was seen repeatedly, ten times or more. V gene TRBV6-2 or TRBV6-3 combines with J gene TRBJ2-1, with D perhaps TRBD1 (5 bases). Per the germline V gene, CDR1 is MNHEY and CDR2 is SVGEGT. The CDR3 has 14 residues. V lost 0 bases and J lost 3, with 6 bases in between. This CDR3 is CASSYSTDYNEQFF. For the CDR3, the DNA is TGTGCCAGCAGTTACTCGACAGACTACAATGAGCAGTTCTTC.

This clonotype appeared a single time. An end of the junction differs from the germline gene, which may be a read error. The chain is built from TRBV5-1 and TRBJ2-3; the D is unclear. Germline loops: CDR1 SGHRS, CDR2 YFSETQ. There are 12 residues in the CDR3. The CDR3, as DNA: TGCGCCAGCAGCGATAGAACAGATACGCAGTATTTC. It codes for CASSDRTDTQYF.

Judged by abundance, this clonotype is medium-sized (0.01 to 0.1%). This chain joins TRBV12-3 or TRBV12-4 and TRBJ1-2; D is unclear. The CDR3 covers 12 residues. The V end was cut by 1 base, the J end by 7 bases, with 7 bases between. CDR3 protein: CASSLDTSGYTF. Written as DNA, the CDR3 is TGTGCCAGCAGTTTAGACACCTCTGGCTACACCTTC.

The rearrangement links TRBV7-3 to TRBJ2-3, with 9 bases identical to TRBD2. The CDR3 consists of 15 residues. V was pared by 0 bases and J by 4 bases, with 2 bases of the junction left unmatched. From germline, CDR1 is SGHTA and CDR2 FQGTGA. CDR3 amino acids: CASSLTSGSADTQYF. The CDR3 bases are TGTGCCAGCAGCTTAACTAGCGGGAGCGCAGATACGCAGTATTTT. The whole variable domain, filled in from reference TRBV7-3 and TRBJ2-3, reads GAGVSQTPSNKVTEKGKYVELRCDPISGHTALYWYRQSLGQGPEFLIYFQGTGAADDSGLPNDRFFAVRPEGSVSTLKIQRTERGDSAVYLCASSLTSGSADTQYFGPGTRLTVL.

This clonotype was picked up a small number of times. One junction end does not reproduce the germline sequence, and a read error may be involved. The genes are TRBV10-3 and TRBJ1-2; D not resolved. Germline V gives CDR1 ENHRY, CDR2 SYGVKD. The CDR3 totals 13 residues. CDR3 nucleotide sequence: TGTGCCATCAGTGCTTTGCAGAACTATGGCCACACCTTC. Translation: CAISALQNYGHTF.

This clonotype was seen at least ten times. The CDR3 DNA reads TGTGCCAGCAGTGAATGGGAGGCAACCTACGAGCAGTACTTC. This translates into CASSEWEATYEQYF. The rearrangement uses TRBV6-1 and TRBJ2-7, with D perhaps matching TRBD2 (6 bases). Germline V gene lookup returns CDR1 MNHNS and CDR2 SASEGT. The V gene lost 2 bases and the J gene lost 2 bases, with 10 bases spanning the gap. The CDR3 consists of 14 residues.

This clonotype was counted a few times. V gene TRBV20-1 combines with J gene TRBJ2-7; the match to TRBD2 covers 7 bases. CDR3 length equals 13 residues. The germline V gene encodes CDR1 DFQATT and CDR2 SNEGSKA (reference sequence). V was pared by 5 bases and J by 2 bases, with 6 bases of the junction left unmatched. The CDR3 DNA reads TGCAGTGCTGGGGGAGGGGAACCCTACGAGCAGTACTTC. Translating gives CSAGGGEPYEQYF.

This clonotype is judged medium-sized. The J gene is TRBJ1-1, the V gene TRBV20-1, with D tentatively TRBD1 (6 bases). Trimming removed 1 base from V and 1 base from J, with 25 bases in between. The germline V gene has CDR1 DFQATT and CDR2 SNEGSKA (reference sequence). The CDR3 is 19 amino acids. CDR3 nucleotide sequence: TGCAGTGCTAGAGTCGGTGGGAATTACAGGGTACGAGGGAACACTGAAGCTTTCTTT. It encodes CSARVGGNYRVRGNTEAFF.

This clonotype is termed medium-sized (0.01 to 0.1%). This CDR3 reads CASSETRGEGELFF. CDR3 DNA: TGCGCCAGCAGCGAGACAAGGGGAGAAGGGGAGCTGTTTTTT. The chain joins TRBV5-1 to TRBJ2-2; D may be TRBD1 or TRBD2 (5 bases each). Trimming removed 4 bases from V and 8 bases from J, with 15 bases in between. The CDR3 is 14 amino acids. Germline V gives CDR1 SGHRS, CDR2 YFSETQ. The variable domain in full, with the rest retrieved from reference TRBV5-1 and TRBJ2-2, is KAGVTQTPRYLIKTRGQQVTLSCSPISGHRSVSWYQQTPGQGLQFLFEYFSETQRNKGNFPGRFSGRQFSNSRSEMNVSTLELGDSALYLCASSETRGEGELFFGEGSRLTVL.

On this clonotype itself: Since a much larger clone is just one base distant, this may be a read error. The genes are TRBV19 and TRBJ2-1; D is unresolved. The CDR3 has 15 amino acids. In germline, CDR1 is LNHDA, CDR2 SQIVND (reference sequence). The CDR3 spells CACRLEWGSYNEQFF. CDR3 nucleotides: TGTGCCTGTAGATTGGAGTGGGGCTCCTACAATGAGCAGTTCTTC.

V gene TRBV29-1 combines with J gene TRBJ2-1; D possibly corresponds to TRBD2 (5 bases). Trimming took off 0 bases at V and 7 bases at J, with 13 bases between the two ends. This CDR3 has 14 residues. Germline CDR1 and CDR2: SQVTM and ANQGSEA. The CDR3 region is CSVEDPASWNEQFF. The CDR3 DNA sequence: TGCAGCGTTGAAGATCCTGCTAGCTGGAATGAGCAGTTCTTC.

The chain combines TRBV20-1 with TRBJ2-7; TRBD1 matches 7 bases. The CDR3 totals 13 residues. Losses at the gene ends were 3 bases for V and 8 bases for J; bases not matched to a gene: 10. Germline CDR1 is DFQATT and CDR2 is SNEGSKA (reference sequence). CDR3 sequence reads: CSARSHTGAQQYF. The CDR3 nucleotides are TGCAGTGCTAGGAGCCACACAGGGGCCCAGCAGTACTTC.

This clonotype was recorded at least ten times. The chain joins TRBV20-1 to TRBJ2-1; D gene unclear. Germline CDR1 DFQATT, CDR2 SNEGSKA (reference sequence). V was trimmed by 0 bases and J by 3 bases, leaving 9 bases between them. CDR3 length equals 14 residues. The DNA of the CDR3 is TGCAGTGCTAGAGATTGGCAGGACTACAATGAGCAGTTCTTC. It encodes CSARDWQDYNEQFF.

The rearrangement joins TRBV20-1 to TRBJ2-5; the D gene is possibly TRBD1 (6 bases). Germline loops: CDR1 DFQATT, CDR2 SNEGSKA (reference sequence). V lost 6 bases to trimming and J lost 5 bases, with 16 bases between them. The CDR3 spans 13 residues. The CDR3 region has the DNA TGCAGTGCGAAACAGGGCCTGGGGGAGACCCAGTACTTC. Amino acids: CSAKQGLGETQYF.